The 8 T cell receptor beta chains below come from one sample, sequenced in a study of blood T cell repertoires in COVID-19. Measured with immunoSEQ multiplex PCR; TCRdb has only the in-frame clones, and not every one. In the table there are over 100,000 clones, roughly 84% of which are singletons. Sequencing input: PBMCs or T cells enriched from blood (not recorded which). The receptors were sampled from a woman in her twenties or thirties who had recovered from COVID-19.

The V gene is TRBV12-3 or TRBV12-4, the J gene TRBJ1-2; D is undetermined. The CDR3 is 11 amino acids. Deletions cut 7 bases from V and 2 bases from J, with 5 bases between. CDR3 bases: TGTGCCAGCAAAGCCAACTATGGCTACACCTTC. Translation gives CASKANYGYTF.

DNA of the CDR3: TGTGCCAGCAGCCTGGTAGCCCCCCTAGCCAAAAACATTCAGTACTTC. Amino acid sequence: CASSLVAPLAKNIQYF. This rearrangement joins TRBV5-6 to TRBJ2-4; D is uncertain. The CDR3 has 16 residues. Trimming left V 4 bases short and J 0 bases short, with 14 bases between. In germline, CDR1 is SGHDT, CDR2 YYEEEE.

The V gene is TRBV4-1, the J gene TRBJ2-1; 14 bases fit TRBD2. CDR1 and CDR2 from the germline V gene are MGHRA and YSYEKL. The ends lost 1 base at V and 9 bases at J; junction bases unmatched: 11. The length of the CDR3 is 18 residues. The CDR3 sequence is CASSQVEPGTSGRGEQFF. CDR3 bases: TGCGCCAGCAGCCAAGTCGAACCCGGGACTAGCGGGAGAGGTGAGCAGTTCTTC.

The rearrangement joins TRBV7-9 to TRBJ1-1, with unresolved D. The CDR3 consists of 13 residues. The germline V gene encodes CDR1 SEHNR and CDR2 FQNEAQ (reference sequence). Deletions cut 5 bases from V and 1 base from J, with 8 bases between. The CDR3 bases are TGTGCCAGCAGCGTGGAGCGGAACACTGAAGCTTTCTTT. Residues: CASSVERNTEAFF.

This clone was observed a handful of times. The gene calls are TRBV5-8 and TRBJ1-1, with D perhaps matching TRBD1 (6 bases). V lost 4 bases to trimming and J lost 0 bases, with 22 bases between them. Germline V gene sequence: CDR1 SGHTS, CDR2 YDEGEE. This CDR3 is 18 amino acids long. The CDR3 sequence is CASSRVGYLGGLNTEAFF. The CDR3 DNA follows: TGTGCCAGCAGCCGGGTCGGGTACCTTGGGGGCCTGAACACTGAAGCTTTCTTT.

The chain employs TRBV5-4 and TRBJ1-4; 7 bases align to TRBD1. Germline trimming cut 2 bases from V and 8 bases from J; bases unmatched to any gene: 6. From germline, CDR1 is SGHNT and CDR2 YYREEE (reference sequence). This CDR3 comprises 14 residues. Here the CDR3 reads CASSLKTGREKLFF. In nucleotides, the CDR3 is TGTGCCAGCAGCTTAAAGACAGGGAGGGAAAAACTGTTTTTT.

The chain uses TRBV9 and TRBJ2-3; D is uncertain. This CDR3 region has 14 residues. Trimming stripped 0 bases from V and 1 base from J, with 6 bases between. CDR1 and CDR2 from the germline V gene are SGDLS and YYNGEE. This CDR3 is CASSVATGTDTQYF. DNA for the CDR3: TGTGCCAGCAGCGTAGCTACTGGCACAGATACGCAGTATTTT.

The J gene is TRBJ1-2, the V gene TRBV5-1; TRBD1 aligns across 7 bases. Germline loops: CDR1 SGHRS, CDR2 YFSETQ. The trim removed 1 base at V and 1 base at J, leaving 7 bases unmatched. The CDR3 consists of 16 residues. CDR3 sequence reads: CASSLTGTALNYGYTF. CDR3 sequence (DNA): TGCGCCAGCAGCTTGACAGGGACAGCTCTTAACTATGGCTACACCTTC.